Sequencing of this T cell receptor beta chain was carried out in a study of cytotoxic CD8 clonotypes in ibrutinib-treated CLL. CDR3 length equals 14 residues. V was shortened by 3 bases and J by 7 bases, with 16 bases between the two germline ends. The germline gives CDR1 SGHTA, CDR2 FQGNSA. Repertoires were generated with immunoSEQ multiplex PCR, while TCRdb's copy carries only in-frame clones and drops some. The table records around 150,000 clones, roughly 77% of them present only once. This TCR was sampled from a human donor with chronic lymphocytic leukemia. The chain recombines TRBV7-2 with TRBJ2-7; perhaps TRBD2 as D (6 bases). The specimen was PBMCs, collected after 12 months of ibrutinib treatment. The CDR3 bases are TGTGCCAGCAGCTTGGTGGGGCGGGGACTGGAGCAGTACTTC. Its protein product is CASSLVGRGLEQYF.